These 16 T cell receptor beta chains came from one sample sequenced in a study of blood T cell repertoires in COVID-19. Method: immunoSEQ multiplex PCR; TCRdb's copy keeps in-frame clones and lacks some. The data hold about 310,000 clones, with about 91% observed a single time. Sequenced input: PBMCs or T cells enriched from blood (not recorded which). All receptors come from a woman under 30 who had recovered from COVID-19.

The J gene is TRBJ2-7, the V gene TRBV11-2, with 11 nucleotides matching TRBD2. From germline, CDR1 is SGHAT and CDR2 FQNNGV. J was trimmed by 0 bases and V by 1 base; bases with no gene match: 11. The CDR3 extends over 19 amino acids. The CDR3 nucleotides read TGTGCCAGCAGCTTAGGACCGGGACTAGCGGCAGACTTCTCCTACGAGCAGTACTTC. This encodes CASSLGPGLAADFSYEQYF.

In DNA, the CDR3 is TGTGCCAGCAGCCTCGGTGGTAGCGGGATAGAGACCCAGTACTTC. Residues: CASSLGGSGIETQYF. The rearrangement joins TRBV7-2 to TRBJ2-5; 8 bases map to TRBD2. The CDR3 totals 15 residues. The germline gives CDR1 SGHTA, CDR2 FQGNSA. Losses at the gene ends were 5 bases for V and 4 bases for J; bases not matched to a gene: 9.

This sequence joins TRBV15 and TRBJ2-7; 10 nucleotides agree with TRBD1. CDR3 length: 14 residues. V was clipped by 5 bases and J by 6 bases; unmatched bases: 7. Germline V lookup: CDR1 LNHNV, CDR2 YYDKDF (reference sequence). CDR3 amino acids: CATSSRDRGREQYF. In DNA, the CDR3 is TGTGCCACCAGCTCCCGGGACAGGGGCCGCGAGCAGTACTTC.

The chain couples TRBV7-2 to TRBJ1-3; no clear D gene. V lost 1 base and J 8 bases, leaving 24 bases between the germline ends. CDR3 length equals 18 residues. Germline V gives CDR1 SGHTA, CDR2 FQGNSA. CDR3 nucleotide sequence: TGTGCCAGCAGCTTAGTATCCCTTGAGGTGGCGGTCGGGGACACCATATATTTT. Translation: CASSLVSLEVAVGDTIYF.

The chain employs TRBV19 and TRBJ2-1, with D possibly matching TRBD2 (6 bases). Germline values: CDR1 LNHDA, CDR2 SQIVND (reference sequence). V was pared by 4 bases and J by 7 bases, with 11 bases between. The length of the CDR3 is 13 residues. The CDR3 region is CASSNIRGNEQFF. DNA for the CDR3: TGTGCCAGTAGTAACATCCGGGGGAATGAGCAGTTCTTC.

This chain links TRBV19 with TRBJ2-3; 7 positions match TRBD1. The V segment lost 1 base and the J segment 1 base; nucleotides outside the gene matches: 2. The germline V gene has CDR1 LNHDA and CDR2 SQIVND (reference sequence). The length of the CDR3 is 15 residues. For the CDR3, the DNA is TGTGCCAGTAGTATAGGCGGACAGGGCACAGATACGCAGTATTTT. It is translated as CASSIGGQGTDTQYF.

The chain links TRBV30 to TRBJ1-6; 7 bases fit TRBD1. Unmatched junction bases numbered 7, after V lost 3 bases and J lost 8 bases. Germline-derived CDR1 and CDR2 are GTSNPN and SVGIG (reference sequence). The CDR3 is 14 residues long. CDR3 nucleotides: TGTGCCTGGAGGGGCACAGGGGAGGATTCACCCCTCCACTTT. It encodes CAWRGTGEDSPLHF.

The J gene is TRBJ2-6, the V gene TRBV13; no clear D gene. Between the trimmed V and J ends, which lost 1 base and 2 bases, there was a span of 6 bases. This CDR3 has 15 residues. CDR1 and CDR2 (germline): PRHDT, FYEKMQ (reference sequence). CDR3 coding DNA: TGTGCCAGCAGCTTAGATCCGGCTGGGGCCAACGTCCTGACTTTC. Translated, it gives CASSLDPAGANVLTF.

CDR3 region: CASSQADIQGYEQYF. In nucleotides, the CDR3 is TGTGCCAGCAGCCAAGCAGACATACAGGGCTACGAGCAGTACTTC. The chain combines TRBV7-8 with TRBJ2-7, with D maybe TRBD1 (6 bases). Germline assignment: CDR1 SGHVS and CDR2 FQNEAQ. The CDR3 extends over 15 amino acids. The ends were cut back, 5 bases at V and 3 bases at J, with 17 bases in the middle.

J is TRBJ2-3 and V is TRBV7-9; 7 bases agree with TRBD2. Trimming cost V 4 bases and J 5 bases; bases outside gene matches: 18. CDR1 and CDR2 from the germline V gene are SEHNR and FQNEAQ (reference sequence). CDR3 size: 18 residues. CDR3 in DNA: TGTGCCAGCAGCTCTACCCGGGGGGAGACTCCAACCGGAGATACGCAGTATTTT. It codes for CASSSTRGETPTGDTQYF.

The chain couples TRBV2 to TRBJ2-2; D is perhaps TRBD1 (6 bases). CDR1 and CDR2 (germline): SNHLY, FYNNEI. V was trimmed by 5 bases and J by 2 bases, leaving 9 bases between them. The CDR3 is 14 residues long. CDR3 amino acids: CASSYRENTGELFF. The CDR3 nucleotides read TGTGCCAGCAGTTACAGGGAAAACACCGGGGAGCTGTTTTTT.

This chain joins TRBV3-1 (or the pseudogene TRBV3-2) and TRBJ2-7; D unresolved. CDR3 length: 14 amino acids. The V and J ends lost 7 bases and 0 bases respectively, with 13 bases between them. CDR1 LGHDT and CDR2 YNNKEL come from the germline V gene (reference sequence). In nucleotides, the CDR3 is TGTGCCAGCACCCATAGCCCAAACTCCTACGAGCAGTACTTC. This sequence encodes CASTHSPNSYEQYF.

CDR3 in amino acids: CASSLYMGGGPQHF. The CDR3 coding sequence is TGTGCCAGCAGCTTGTACATGGGAGGAGGTCCCCAGCATTTT. This chain joins TRBV5-6 and TRBJ1-5, with D hard to call. There are 14 residues in the CDR3. Trimming stripped 1 base from V and 10 bases from J, with 15 bases between. CDR1 and CDR2 from the germline V gene are SGHDT and YYEEEE. Looking up the rest from reference TRBV5-6 and TRBJ1-5 gives the full variable domain: DAGVTQSPTHLIKTRGQQVTLRCSPKSGHDTVSWYQQALGQGPQFIFQYYEEEERQRGNFPDRFSGHQFPNYSSELNVNALLLGDSALYLCASSLYMGGGPQHFGDGTRLSIL.

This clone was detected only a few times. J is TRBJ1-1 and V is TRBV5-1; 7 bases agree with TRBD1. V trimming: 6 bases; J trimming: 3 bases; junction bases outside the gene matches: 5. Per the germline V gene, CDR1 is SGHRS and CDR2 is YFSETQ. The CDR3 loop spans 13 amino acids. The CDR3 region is CASKITGDTEAFF. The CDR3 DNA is TGCGCCAGCAAAATTACAGGGGACACTGAAGCTTTCTTT. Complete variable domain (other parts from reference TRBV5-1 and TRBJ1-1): KAGVTQTPRYLIKTRGQQVTLSCSPISGHRSVSWYQQTPGQGLQFLFEYFSETQRNKGNFPGRFSGRQFSNSRSEMNVSTLELGDSALYLCASKITGDTEAFFGQGTRLTVV.

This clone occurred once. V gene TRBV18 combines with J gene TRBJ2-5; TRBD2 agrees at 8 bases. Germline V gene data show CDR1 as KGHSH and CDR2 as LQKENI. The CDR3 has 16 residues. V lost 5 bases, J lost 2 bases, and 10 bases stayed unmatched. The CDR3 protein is CASSLGLAGYQETQYF. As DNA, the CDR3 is TGTGCCAGCTCATTGGGGCTAGCGGGCTATCAAGAGACCCAGTACTTC.

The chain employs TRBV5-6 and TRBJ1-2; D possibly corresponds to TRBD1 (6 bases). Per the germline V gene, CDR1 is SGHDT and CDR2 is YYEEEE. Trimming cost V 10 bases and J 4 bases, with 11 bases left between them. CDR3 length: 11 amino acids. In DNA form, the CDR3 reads TGTGCCTCAGGGGACGGCTATGGCTACACCTTC. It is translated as CASGDGYGYTF. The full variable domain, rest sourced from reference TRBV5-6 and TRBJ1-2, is DAGVTQSPTHLIKTRGQQVTLRCSPKSGHDTVSWYQQALGQGPQFIFQYYEEEERQRGNFPDRFSGHQFPNYSSELNVNALLLGDSALYLCASGDGYGYTFGSGTRLTVV.